This T cell receptor beta chain was sequenced during a study of CD8+ T cells in alopecia areata. General study points: In patients, TCRs were shared less clearly than in mice, and HLA may possibly be involved.

CDR3 size: 14 residues. Per the germline V gene, CDR1 is MGHDK and CDR2 is SYGVNS. The V and J ends lost 2 bases and 5 bases respectively, with 12 bases between them. Details on this clone: Its antigen is currently unknown.

Extraction of RNA preceded its reverse transcription into cDNA, which served as the sequencing template. TCRdb's table, derived via immunoSEQ multiplex PCR, lists solely in-frame clones and lacks some. This table holds 150,000 to 160,000 clones, 40% to 65% found once. Alopecia areata patients provided lesional scalp punch biopsies and peripheral blood, both collected for the study. PBMCs, the starting material, were the source of sorted CD4+ and CD8+ T cells. The sequence derives from a human donor with alopecia areata. The sample consisted of CD8+ T cells sorted from blood, taken at week 0. The V gene is TRBV25-1, the J gene TRBJ1-1; unclear D gene. DNA for the CDR3: TGTGCCAGCAGTGAAGGCCAGGCACTAACTGAAGCTTTCTTT. Protein: CASSEGQALTEAFF.